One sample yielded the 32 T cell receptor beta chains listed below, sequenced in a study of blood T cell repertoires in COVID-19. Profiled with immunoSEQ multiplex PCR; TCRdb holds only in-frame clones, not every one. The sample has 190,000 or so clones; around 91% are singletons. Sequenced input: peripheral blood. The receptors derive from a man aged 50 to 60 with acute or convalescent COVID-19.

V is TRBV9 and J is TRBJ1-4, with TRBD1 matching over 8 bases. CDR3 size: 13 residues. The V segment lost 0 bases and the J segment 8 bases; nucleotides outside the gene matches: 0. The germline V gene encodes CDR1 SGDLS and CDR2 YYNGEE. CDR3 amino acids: CASSVGTGEKLFF. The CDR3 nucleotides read TGTGCCAGCAGCGTAGGGACAGGGGAAAAACTGTTTTTT.

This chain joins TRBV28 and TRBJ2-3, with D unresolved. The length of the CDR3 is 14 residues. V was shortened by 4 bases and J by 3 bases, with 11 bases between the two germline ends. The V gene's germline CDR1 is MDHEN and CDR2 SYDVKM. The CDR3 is CASSSSSDTDTQYF. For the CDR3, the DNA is TGTGCCAGCAGTTCCTCCAGCGATACAGATACGCAGTATTTT.

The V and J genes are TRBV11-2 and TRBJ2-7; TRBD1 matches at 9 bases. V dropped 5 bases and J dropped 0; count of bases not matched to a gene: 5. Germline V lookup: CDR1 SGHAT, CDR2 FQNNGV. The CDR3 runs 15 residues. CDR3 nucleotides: TGTGCCAGCAGCCCAAGGGACAGGGCCTCCTACGAGCAGTACTTC. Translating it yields CASSPRDRASYEQYF.

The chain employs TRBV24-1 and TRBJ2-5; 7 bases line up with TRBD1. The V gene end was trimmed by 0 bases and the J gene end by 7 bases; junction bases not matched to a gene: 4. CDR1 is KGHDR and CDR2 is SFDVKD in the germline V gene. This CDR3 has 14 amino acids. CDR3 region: CATSDLNRGGTQYF. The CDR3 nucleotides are TGTGCCACCAGTGATTTGAACAGGGGTGGGACCCAGTACTTC.

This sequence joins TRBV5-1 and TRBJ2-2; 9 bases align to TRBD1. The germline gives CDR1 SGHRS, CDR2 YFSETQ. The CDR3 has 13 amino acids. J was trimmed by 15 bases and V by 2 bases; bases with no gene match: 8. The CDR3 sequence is CASSLPGQGLVFF. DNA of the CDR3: TGCGCCAGCAGCTTACCGGGACAGGGTTTGGTGTTTTTT.

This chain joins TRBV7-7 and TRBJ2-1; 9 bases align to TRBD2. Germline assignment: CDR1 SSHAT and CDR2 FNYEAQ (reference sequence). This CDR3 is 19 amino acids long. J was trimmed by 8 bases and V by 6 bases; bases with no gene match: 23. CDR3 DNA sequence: TGTGCCAGCAGTCCCTTGGGTTCGGGGACTAGCCCCTCGAGGGATGAGCAGTTCTTC. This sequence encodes CASSPLGSGTSPSRDEQFF.

The CDR3 region has the DNA TGTGCCAGTAACCGGAAGGGGGCCCAGGCTGAAGCTTTCTTT. This gives the protein CASNRKGAQAEAFF. The chain has TRBV19 and TRBJ1-1, with TRBD1 matching over 7 bases. Trimming at V came to 7 bases and at J to 6 bases, leaving 11 bases not matched to a gene. CDR3 length: 14 amino acids. In germline, CDR1 is LNHDA, CDR2 SQIVND (reference sequence).

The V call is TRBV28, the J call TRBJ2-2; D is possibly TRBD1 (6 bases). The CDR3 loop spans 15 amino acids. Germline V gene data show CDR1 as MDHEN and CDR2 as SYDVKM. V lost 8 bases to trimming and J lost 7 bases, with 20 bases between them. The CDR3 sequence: CASYSSGQGIGELFF. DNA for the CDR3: TGTGCCAGCTACTCCTCAGGCCAGGGGATCGGGGAGCTGTTTTTT. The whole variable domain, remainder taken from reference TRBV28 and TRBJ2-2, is DVKVTQSSRYLVKRTGEKVFLECVQDMDHENMFWYRQDPGLGLRLIYFSYDVKMKEKGDIPEGYSVSREKKERFSLILESASTNQTSMYLCASYSSGQGIGELFFGEGSRLTVL.

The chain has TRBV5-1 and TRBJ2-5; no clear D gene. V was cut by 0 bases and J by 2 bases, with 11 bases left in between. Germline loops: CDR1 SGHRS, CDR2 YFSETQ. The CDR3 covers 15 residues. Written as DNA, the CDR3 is TGCGCCAGCAGCTTGGTTTCAACAGCACAAGAGACCCAGTACTTC. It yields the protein CASSLVSTAQETQYF.

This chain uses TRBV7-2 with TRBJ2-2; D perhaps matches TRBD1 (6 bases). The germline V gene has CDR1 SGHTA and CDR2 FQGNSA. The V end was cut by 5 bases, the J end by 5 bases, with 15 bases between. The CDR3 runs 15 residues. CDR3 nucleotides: TGTGCCAGCAGCCCCGGAACAGGGCGTACCGGGGAGCTGTTTTTT. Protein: CASSPGTGRTGELFF.

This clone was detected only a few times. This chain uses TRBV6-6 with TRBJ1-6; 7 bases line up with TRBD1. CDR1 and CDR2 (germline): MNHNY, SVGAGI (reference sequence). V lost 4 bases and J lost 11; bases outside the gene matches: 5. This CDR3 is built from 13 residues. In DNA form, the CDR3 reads TGTGCCAGCAGTTTGACAGGGTCCACACCCCTCCACTTT. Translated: CASSLTGSTPLHF.

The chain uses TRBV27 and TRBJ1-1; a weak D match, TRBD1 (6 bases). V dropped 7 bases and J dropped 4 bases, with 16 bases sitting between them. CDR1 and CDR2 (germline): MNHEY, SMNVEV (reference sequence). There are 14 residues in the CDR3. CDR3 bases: TGTGCCAGCACCCCGCGGGGGCGGGGCACTGAAGCTTTCTTT. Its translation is CASTPRGRGTEAFF.

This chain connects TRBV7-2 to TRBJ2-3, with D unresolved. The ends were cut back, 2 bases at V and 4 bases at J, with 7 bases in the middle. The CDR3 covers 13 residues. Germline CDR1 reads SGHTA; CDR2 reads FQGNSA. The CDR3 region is CASSLIGADTQYF. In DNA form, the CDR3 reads TGTGCCAGCAGCTTAATCGGTGCAGATACGCAGTATTTT.

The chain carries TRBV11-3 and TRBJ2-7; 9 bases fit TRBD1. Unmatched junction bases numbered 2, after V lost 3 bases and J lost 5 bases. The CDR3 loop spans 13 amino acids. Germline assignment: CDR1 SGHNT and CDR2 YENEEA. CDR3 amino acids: CASSLGQGDEQYF. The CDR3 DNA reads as TGTGCCAGCAGCTTGGGACAGGGCGACGAGCAGTACTTC.

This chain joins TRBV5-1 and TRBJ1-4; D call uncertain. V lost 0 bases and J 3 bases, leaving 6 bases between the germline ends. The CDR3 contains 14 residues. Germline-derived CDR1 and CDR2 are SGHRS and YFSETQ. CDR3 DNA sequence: TGCGCCAGCAGCTTGGCGGGAGCTAATGAAAAACTGTTTTTT. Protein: CASSLAGANEKLFF.

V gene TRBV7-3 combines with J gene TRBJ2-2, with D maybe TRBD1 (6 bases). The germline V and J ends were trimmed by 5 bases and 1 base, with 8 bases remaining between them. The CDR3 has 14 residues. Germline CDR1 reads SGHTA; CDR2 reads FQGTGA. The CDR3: CASSTGQNTGELFF. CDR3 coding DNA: TGTGCCAGCAGCACGGGACAGAACACCGGGGAGCTGTTTTTT.

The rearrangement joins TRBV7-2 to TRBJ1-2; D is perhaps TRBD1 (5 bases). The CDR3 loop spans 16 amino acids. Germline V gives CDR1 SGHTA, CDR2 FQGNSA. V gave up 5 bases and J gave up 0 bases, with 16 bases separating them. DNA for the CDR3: TGTGCCAGCAGCCCATCGCGGGGCGAAGCTAACTATGGCTACACCTTC. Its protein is CASSPSRGEANYGYTF.

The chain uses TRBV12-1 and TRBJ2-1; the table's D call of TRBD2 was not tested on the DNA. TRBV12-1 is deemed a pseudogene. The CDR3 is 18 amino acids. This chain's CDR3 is CASITARKTISSYNEQFF. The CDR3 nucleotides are TGTGCCAGCATCACCGCAAGGAAAACTATTAGCTCCTACAATGAGCAGTTCTTC.

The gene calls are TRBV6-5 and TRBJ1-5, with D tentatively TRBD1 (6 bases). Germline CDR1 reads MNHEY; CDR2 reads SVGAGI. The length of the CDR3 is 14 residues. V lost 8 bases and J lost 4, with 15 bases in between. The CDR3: CASEQGQHNQPQHF. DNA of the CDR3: TGTGCCAGCGAACAGGGCCAACATAATCAGCCCCAGCATTTT.

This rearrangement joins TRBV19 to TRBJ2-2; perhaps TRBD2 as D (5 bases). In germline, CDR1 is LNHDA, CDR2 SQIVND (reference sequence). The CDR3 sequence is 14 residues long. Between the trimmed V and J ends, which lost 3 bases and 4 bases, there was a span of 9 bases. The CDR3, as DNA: TGTGCCAGTAGTATGCGAGGGAGCACCGGGGAGCTGTTTTTT. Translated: CASSMRGSTGELFF.

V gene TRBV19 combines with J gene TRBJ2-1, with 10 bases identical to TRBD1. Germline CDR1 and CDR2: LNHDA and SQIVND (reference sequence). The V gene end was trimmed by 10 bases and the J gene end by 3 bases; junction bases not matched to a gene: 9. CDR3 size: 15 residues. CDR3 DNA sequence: TGTGCCACAAAGACAGGGGGCGGGTACTACAATGAGCAGTTCTTC. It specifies CATKTGGGYYNEQFF.

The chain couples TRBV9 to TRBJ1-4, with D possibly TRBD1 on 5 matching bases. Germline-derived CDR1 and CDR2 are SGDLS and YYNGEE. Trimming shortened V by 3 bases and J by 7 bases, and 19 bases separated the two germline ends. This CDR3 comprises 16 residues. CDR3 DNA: TGTGCCAGCAGCGCCAACCCCGGGGGGTATGGTGAAAAACTGTTTTTT. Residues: CASSANPGGYGEKLFF.

CDR3: CAISESVGGTEAFF. CDR3 sequence (DNA): TGTGCCATCAGTGAGTCGGTGGGAGGGACCGAAGCTTTCTTT. This chain joins TRBV10-3 and TRBJ1-1; a weak D match, TRBD1 (5 bases). The germline CDR1 and CDR2 sequences are ENHRY and SYGVKD. V lost 0 bases to trimming and J lost 8 bases, with 13 bases between them. CDR3 size: 14 residues.

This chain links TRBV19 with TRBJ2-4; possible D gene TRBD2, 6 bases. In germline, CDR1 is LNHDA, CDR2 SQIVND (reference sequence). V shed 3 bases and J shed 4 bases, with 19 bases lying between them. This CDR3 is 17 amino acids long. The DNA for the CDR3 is TGTGCCAGTAGTATGTCACCCGGAGGGTCAGCTAAAAACATTCAGTACTTC. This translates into CASSMSPGGSAKNIQYF. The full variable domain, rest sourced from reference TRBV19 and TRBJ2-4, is DGGITQSPKYLFRKEGQNVTLSCEQNLNHDAMYWYRQDPGQGLRLIYYSQIVNDFQKGDIAEGYSVSREKKESFPLTVTSAQKNPTAFYLCASSMSPGGSAKNIQYFGAGTRLSVL.

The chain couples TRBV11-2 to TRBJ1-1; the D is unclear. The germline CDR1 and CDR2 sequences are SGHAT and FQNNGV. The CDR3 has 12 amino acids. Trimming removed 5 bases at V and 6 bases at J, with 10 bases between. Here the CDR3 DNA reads TGTGCCAGCAGCACCCGCAGGCCTGAAGCTTTCTTT. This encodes CASSTRRPEAFF.

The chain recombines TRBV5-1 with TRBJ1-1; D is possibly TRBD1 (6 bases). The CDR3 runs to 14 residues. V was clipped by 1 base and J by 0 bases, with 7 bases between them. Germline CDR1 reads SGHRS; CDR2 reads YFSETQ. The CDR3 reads CASSLTGMNTEAFF. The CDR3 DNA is TGCGCCAGCAGCTTGACAGGGATGAACACTGAAGCTTTCTTT.

CDR3 sequence: CASSPTSGEDTQYF. CDR3 nucleotide sequence: TGTGCCAGCTCACCAACGAGCGGGGAAGATACGCAGTATTTT. V is TRBV18 and J is TRBJ2-3; TRBD2 matches 7 bases. The trim removed 2 bases at V and 5 bases at J, leaving 4 bases unmatched. The germline V gene has CDR1 KGHSH and CDR2 LQKENI. This CDR3 has 14 amino acids. Full variable domain (remainder filled in from reference TRBV18 and TRBJ2-3): NAGVMQNPRHLVRRRGQEARLRCSPMKGHSHVYWYRQLPEEGLKFMVYLQKENIIDESGMPKERFSAEFPKEGPSILRIQQVVRGDSAAYFCASSPTSGEDTQYFGPGTRLTVL.

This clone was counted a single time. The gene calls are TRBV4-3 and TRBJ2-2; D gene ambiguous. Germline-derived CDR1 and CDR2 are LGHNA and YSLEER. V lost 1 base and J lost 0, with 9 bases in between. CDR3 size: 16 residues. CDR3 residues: CASSQGRLANTGELFF. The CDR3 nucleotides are TGCGCCAGCAGCCAAGGGCGGCTAGCGAACACCGGGGAGCTGTTTTTT.

The CDR3 DNA reads TGCAGCGTTGAAGATGAACAGGGGGCGTACGAGCAGTACTTC. It is translated as CSVEDEQGAYEQYF. This chain connects TRBV29-1 to TRBJ2-7; 9 nucleotides line up with TRBD1. The CDR3 is made up of 14 amino acids. Per germline, CDR1 SQVTM and CDR2 ANQGSEA. V lost 0 bases and J lost 4; bases outside the gene matches: 4.

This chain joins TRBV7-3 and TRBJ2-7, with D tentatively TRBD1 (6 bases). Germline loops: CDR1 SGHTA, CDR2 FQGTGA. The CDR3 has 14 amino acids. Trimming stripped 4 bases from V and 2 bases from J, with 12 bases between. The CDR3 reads CASSSGTSTYEQYV. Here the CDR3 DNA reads TGTGCCAGCAGCTCAGGGACATCCACCTACGAGCAGTACGTC.

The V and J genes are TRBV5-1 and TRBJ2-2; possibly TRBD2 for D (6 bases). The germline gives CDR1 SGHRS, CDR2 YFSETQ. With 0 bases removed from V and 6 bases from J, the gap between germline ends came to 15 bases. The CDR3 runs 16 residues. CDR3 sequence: CASSLGYTGSAGELFF. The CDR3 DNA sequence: TGCGCCAGCAGCTTGGGGTATACCGGGAGCGCCGGGGAGCTGTTTTTT.

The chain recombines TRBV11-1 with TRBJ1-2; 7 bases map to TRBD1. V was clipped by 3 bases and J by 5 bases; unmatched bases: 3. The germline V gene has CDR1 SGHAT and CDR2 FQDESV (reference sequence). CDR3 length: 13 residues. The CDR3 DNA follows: TGTGCCAGCAGCTTCCGGGACAGATATGGCTACACCTTC. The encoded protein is CASSFRDRYGYTF.